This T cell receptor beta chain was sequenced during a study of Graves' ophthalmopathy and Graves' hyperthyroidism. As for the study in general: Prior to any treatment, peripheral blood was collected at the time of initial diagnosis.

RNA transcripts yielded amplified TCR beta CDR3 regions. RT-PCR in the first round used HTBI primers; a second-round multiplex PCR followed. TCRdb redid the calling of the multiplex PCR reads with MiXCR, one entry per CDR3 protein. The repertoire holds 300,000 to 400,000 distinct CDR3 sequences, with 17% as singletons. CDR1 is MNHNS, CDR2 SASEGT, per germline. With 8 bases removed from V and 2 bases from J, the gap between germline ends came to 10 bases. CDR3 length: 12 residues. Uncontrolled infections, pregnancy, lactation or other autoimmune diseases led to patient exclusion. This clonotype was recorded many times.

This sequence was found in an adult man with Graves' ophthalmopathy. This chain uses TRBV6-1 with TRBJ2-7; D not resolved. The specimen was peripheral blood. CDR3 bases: TGTGCCAGCGGAGCTGCGACCTACGAGCAGTACTTC. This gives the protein CASGAATYEQYF.